These 28 T cell receptor beta chains came from one sample sequenced in a study of molecular identifiers for immune sequencing clone quantification. Via MiXCR, TCRdb re-called the PCR reads, giving one row per CDR3 protein. The data contain about 640,000 distinct CDR3 sequences, less than 20% of them seen just once; the ten biggest clones take up 0.85% to 0.9%. Material for sequencing was naive CD8+ T cells from blood, with Jurkat cell RNA spiked in. The subset: FACS-sorted CD8+CD4-CCR7+CD45RA+ naive T cells. The receptors stem from a human donor in good health. Some libraries in this study had Jurkat cell RNA spiked in.

Turning to this clonotype: The junction shows a germline mismatch at one end, possibly a read error. The rearrangement links TRBV12-3 or TRBV12-4 to TRBJ2-1, with D perhaps TRBD1 (6 bases). The CDR3 has 15 amino acids. For the CDR3, the DNA is TGTGCCAGCAGTTCCGGGACATTTGAGGGCAATGGGCAGTTCTTC. This gives the protein CASSSGTFEGNGQFF.

The sample holds one count of this clonotype. A read error may be the cause here, since a much bigger clone is one base away. This chain links TRBV7-8 with TRBJ2-7, with D perhaps TRBD1 (7 bases). Trimming pared 0 bases from V and 2 bases from J, leaving 14 bases between. The CDR3 runs 16 residues. Germline CDR1 reads SGHVS; CDR2 reads FQNEAQ. The CDR3 sequence: CASSLAFGRGAYEQYF. For the CDR3, the DNA is TGTGCCAGCAGCTTAGCATTTGGCAGGGGGGCCTACGAGCAGTACTTC.

This clonotype came up many times. V usage is TRBV20-1 and J usage is TRBJ2-7, with D possibly TRBD2 on 8 matching bases. The germline V and J ends were trimmed by 7 bases and 2 bases, with 24 bases remaining between them. The CDR3 loop spans 16 amino acids. Germline values: CDR1 DFQATT, CDR2 SNEGSKA (reference sequence). As DNA, the CDR3 is TGCAGTGTTATCCGGGACAGAAGCGGGAGTACCTACGAGCAGTACTTC. It is translated as CSVIRDRSGSTYEQYF.

This clonotype appeared many times. This rearrangement joins TRBV7-9 to TRBJ2-5; 7 bases fit TRBD1. V was clipped by 3 bases and J by 4 bases; unmatched bases: 11. The CDR3 is made up of 16 amino acids. The V gene's germline CDR1 is SEHNR and CDR2 FQNEAQ (reference sequence). CDR3 region: CASSLVFDRAGETQYF. The DNA of the CDR3 is TGTGCCAGCAGCTTGGTCTTCGACAGGGCGGGAGAGACCCAGTACTTC.

Comment on this clonotype: A much larger clone is a single base away; this may be a read error. The V gene is TRBV6-5, the J gene TRBJ2-5, with 7 bases aligning to TRBD2. Germline CDR1 reads MNHEY; CDR2 reads SVGAGI. The CDR3 runs to 18 residues. The CDR3 DNA reads TGTGCCAGCCGACCCTTTTTAGGTTTAGCGGGCCACCAAGAGACCCGGTACTTC. Its translation: CASRPFLGLAGHQETRYF.

This clonotype has more than one count but fewer than ten. The J gene is TRBJ2-3, the V gene TRBV24-1; no clear D gene. The ends were cut back, 3 bases at V and 2 bases at J, with 11 bases in the middle. The length of the CDR3 is 15 residues. Germline CDR1 reads KGHDR; CDR2 reads SFDVKD. In nucleotides, the CDR3 is TGTGCCACCAGTGATCCCGGGTTGATCACAGATACGCAGTATTTT. This translates into CATSDPGLITDTQYF.

Worth noting for this clonotype: Just one base apart from a much larger clone, this may be a read error. The chain combines TRBV7-2 with TRBJ2-7, with D hard to call. Germline V gene data show CDR1 as SGHTA and CDR2 as FQGNSA. CDR3 length: 15 residues. The CDR3 nucleotides read TGTGCCAGCAGCTTAGGTGACTGGAGCTCCTACGAGCAGTGCTTC. Protein: CASSLGDWSSYEQCF.

This sequence joins TRBV5-3 and TRBJ2-5; D not resolved. TRBV5-3 carries the ORF label, with uncertain function. There are 14 residues in the CDR3. Trimming removed 1 base from V and 1 base from J, with 8 bases in between. CDR3 residues: CARSLRTAQETQYF. Written as DNA, the CDR3 is TGTGCCAGAAGCTTGAGGACGGCCCAAGAGACCCAGTACTTC.

This clonotype has a single count. It may be a read error: a sequence one base away is much more abundant. The V and J genes are TRBV20-1 and TRBJ1-1; D unresolved. The germline V gene encodes CDR1 DFQATT and CDR2 SNEGSKA (reference sequence). V was pared by 0 bases and J by 0 bases, with 11 bases between. This CDR3 has 15 residues. The CDR3 reads CSARDWASVNTEAFF. DNA for the CDR3: TGCAGTGCTAGAGATTGGGCGTCAGTGAACACTGAAGCTTTCTTT.

This CDR3 reads CASSIYSGGSYEQYF. The CDR3 DNA follows: TGTGCCAGTAGTATTTATAGCGGGGGGAGCTACGAGCAGTACTTC. This chain joins TRBV19 and TRBJ2-7; 10 bases map to TRBD2. The CDR3 sequence is 15 residues long. Trimming removed 3 bases from V and 3 bases from J; junction bases left unmatched: 5. Germline assignment: CDR1 LNHDA and CDR2 SQIVND (reference sequence).

A word on this clonotype: A much larger clone lies one base from this, so it may be a read error. This chain links TRBV20-1 with TRBJ2-3; D call uncertain. Deletions cut 5 bases from V and 0 bases from J, with 9 bases between. Looked up from germline, CDR1 is DFQATT and CDR2 is SNEGSKA (reference sequence). This CDR3 region has 13 residues. The CDR3, as DNA: TGCAGTGCTGTGTCTAGTAGCACAGATACGCAGTATTTT. Protein sequence: CSAVSSSTDTQYF.

The V gene is TRBV4-3, the J gene TRBJ1-2; D call uncertain. V gave up 0 bases and J gave up 10 bases, with 15 bases separating them. Per the germline V gene, CDR1 is LGHNA and CDR2 is YSLEER. This CDR3 comprises 14 residues. CDR3 protein: CASSQDGVGYHYTF. CDR3 in DNA: TGCGCCAGCAGCCAAGATGGAGTGGGGTATCACTACACCTTC.

This clonotype was counted only a few times. The CDR3 DNA follows: TGCGCCAGCAGCTTGGAGCTAACGGGGACTGAAGCTTTCTTT. Translating gives CASSLELTGTEAFF. The chain recombines TRBV5-1 with TRBJ1-1; D not resolved. The V end was cut by 0 bases, the J end by 5 bases, with 11 bases between. The germline CDR1 and CDR2 sequences are SGHRS and YFSETQ. There are 14 residues in the CDR3.

This clonotype appeared many times. The chain couples TRBV12-3 or TRBV12-4 to TRBJ2-5, with 8 bases aligning to TRBD2. The trim removed 2 bases at V and 0 bases at J, leaving 5 bases unmatched. The CDR3 extends over 16 amino acids. This CDR3 is CASSLFGGGYQETQYF. For the CDR3, the DNA is TGTGCCAGCAGTTTATTTGGCGGGGGGTACCAAGAGACCCAGTACTTC.

The rearrangement joins TRBV9 to TRBJ2-5; TRBD2 aligns across 9 bases. The CDR3 runs 15 residues. V gave up 3 bases and J gave up 5 bases; unmatched junction bases: 8. Per germline, CDR1 SGDLS and CDR2 YYNGEE. This CDR3 reads CASSAEAGGGETQYF. CDR3 nucleotides: TGTGCCAGCAGCGCGGAGGCGGGAGGGGGGGAGACCCAGTACTTC.

This clonotype was observed a handful of times. Written as DNA, the CDR3 is TGTGCCAGCAGCCAAGGGGGACAGTACACCGGGGAGCTGTTTTTT. It specifies CASSQGGQYTGELFF. This chain links TRBV3-1 with TRBJ2-2; 7 bases match TRBD1. The germline V gene has CDR1 LGHDT and CDR2 YNNKEL (reference sequence). The CDR3 has 15 amino acids. The trim removed 1 base at V and 3 bases at J, leaving 2 bases unmatched.

This clonotype has more than one count but fewer than ten. At one end, the junction sequence differs from germline, possibly due to a read error. This sequence joins TRBV6-6 and TRBJ1-5; D is ambiguous. Per the germline V gene, CDR1 is MNHNY and CDR2 is SVGAGI (reference sequence). The CDR3 is 14 amino acids. As DNA, the CDR3 is TGTGACAGCAGTTACACCGTGATCAATCAGCCCCAGCATTTT. Translating it yields CDSSYTVINQPQHF.

This clonotype occurred many times. This sequence joins TRBV7-2 and TRBJ1-1, with a tentative D call TRBD1 (6 bases). CDR3 length: 18 amino acids. V lost 5 bases, J lost 1 base, and 23 bases lay in between. The germline CDR1 and CDR2 sequences are SGHTA and FQGNSA. DNA of the CDR3: TGTGCCAGCAGCATTAGCCCACCATCCACAGGGCAGAACACTGAAGCTTTCTTT. It specifies CASSISPPSTGQNTEAFF.

Ten or more counts support this clonotype. This sequence joins TRBV20-1 and TRBJ2-7, with 7 bases that match TRBD1. Germline CDR1 and CDR2: DFQATT and SNEGSKA (reference sequence). This CDR3 comprises 15 residues. Trimming cost V 0 bases and J 3 bases; bases outside gene matches: 8. CDR3 residues: CSARDRDRAHYEQYF. CDR3 DNA: TGCAGTGCTAGAGACCGTGACAGGGCCCACTACGAGCAGTACTTC.

The table lists this clonotype with a few counts. The rearrangement joins TRBV20-1 to TRBJ2-7, with D tentatively TRBD1 (6 bases). Germline loops: CDR1 DFQATT, CDR2 SNEGSKA (reference sequence). V shed 6 bases and J shed 3 bases, with 18 bases lying between them. This CDR3 comprises 14 residues. The CDR3 bases are TGCAGTGCCACAAAGGTACAGGGCTTCTACGAGCAGTACTTC. Its protein is CSATKVQGFYEQYF.

The chain recombines TRBV12-3 or TRBV12-4 with TRBJ2-1; D might be TRBD2 (5 bases). The CDR3 is made up of 15 amino acids. Trimming took off 3 bases at V and 1 base at J, with 10 bases between the two ends. The CDR3 DNA sequence: TGTGCCAGCAGTTTTTCTGGCGGGTCCTACAATGAGCAGTTCTTC. Amino acid sequence: CASSFSGGSYNEQFF.

A single count supports this clonotype. Relative to the germline gene, one junction end is altered; a read error may explain this. This chain joins TRBV7-2 and TRBJ1-4, with D perhaps TRBD1 (5 bases). The CDR3 covers 11 residues. CDR1 SGHTA and CDR2 FQGNSA come from the germline V gene. CDR3 nucleotide sequence: TGTGCCAGCAGCCCGGGGGGAAAACTGCTTTTT. It encodes CASSPGGKLLF.

In this sample, this clonotype turned up many times. The chain employs TRBV15 and TRBJ1-5; D is undetermined. Germline-derived CDR1 and CDR2 are LNHNV and YYDKDF (reference sequence). With 0 bases removed from V and 0 bases from J, the gap between germline ends came to 6 bases. This CDR3 is 15 amino acids long. The CDR3 protein is CATSRDSGSNQPQHF. The CDR3, as DNA: TGTGCCACCAGCAGAGATTCGGGTAGCAATCAGCCCCAGCATTTT.

This clonotype was counted at least ten times. The chain links TRBV29-1 to TRBJ2-5, with 8 bases lining up with TRBD1. V shed 6 bases, J shed 2 bases, and the junction held 2 bases outside the gene matches. This CDR3 has 12 amino acids. CDR1 and CDR2 (germline): SQVTM, ANQGSEA. The CDR3 reads CSVHRGQETQYF. DNA of the CDR3: TGCAGCGTACACAGGGGGCAAGAGACCCAGTACTTC.

This clonotype occurred many times. The rearrangement uses TRBV2 and TRBJ2-3; a possible D gene is TRBD2 (6 bases). The CDR3 extends over 13 amino acids. Germline loops: CDR1 SNHLY, CDR2 FYNNEI. V gave up 8 bases and J gave up 0 bases, with 9 bases separating them. The CDR3 region has the DNA TGTGCCAGCCTTGGGACTAGCACAGATACGCAGTATTTT. This codes for CASLGTSTDTQYF.

This clonotype was seen ten or more times. The J gene is TRBJ2-5, the V gene TRBV12-3 or TRBV12-4; no firm D call. This CDR3 has 13 amino acids. V lost 4 bases and J lost 5, with 11 bases in between. The CDR3 sequence: CASSSQIVETQYF. CDR3 coding DNA: TGTGCCAGCAGTTCACAGATTGTGGAGACCCAGTACTTC.

The J gene is TRBJ1-1, the V gene TRBV19, with 11 bases matching TRBD1. This CDR3 has 15 amino acids. The germline V gene has CDR1 LNHDA and CDR2 SQIVND (reference sequence). Trimming took 3 bases from V and 6 from J; bases not matched to a gene: 6. CDR3 DNA sequence: TGTGCCAGTAGTATTCCAGGACAGGGGGCGCCTGAAGCTTTCTTT. It yields the protein CASSIPGQGAPEAFF.

This clonotype was observed many times. CDR3 nucleotide sequence: TGTGCCAGCAGTTACGCCCCGGACAGGGACTCGAAGCAGTACTTC. Translated, it gives CASSYAPDRDSKQYF. The chain recombines TRBV6-2 or TRBV6-3 with TRBJ2-7; TRBD1 matches 8 bases. The CDR3 spans 15 residues. With V trimmed by 2 bases and J by 8 bases, 11 bases remained unmatched. CDR1 MNHEY and CDR2 SVGEGT come from the germline V gene.